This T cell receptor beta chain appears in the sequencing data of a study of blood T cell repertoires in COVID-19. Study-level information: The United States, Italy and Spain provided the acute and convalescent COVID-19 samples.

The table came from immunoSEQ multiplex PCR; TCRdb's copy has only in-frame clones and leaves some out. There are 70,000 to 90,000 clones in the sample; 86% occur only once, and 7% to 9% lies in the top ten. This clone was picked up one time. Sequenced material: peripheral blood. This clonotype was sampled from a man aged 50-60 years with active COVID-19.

The CDR3 sequence is CASSQGISRGFNYGYTF. The CDR3 bases are TGCGCCAGCAGCCAAGGAATTTCCAGGGGTTTTAACTATGGCTACACCTTC. V is TRBV4-3 and J is TRBJ1-2; possibly TRBD1 for D (6 bases). Deletions cut 1 base from V and 1 base from J, with 16 bases between. CDR1 and CDR2 (germline): LGHNA, YSLEER. This CDR3 is 17 amino acids long.